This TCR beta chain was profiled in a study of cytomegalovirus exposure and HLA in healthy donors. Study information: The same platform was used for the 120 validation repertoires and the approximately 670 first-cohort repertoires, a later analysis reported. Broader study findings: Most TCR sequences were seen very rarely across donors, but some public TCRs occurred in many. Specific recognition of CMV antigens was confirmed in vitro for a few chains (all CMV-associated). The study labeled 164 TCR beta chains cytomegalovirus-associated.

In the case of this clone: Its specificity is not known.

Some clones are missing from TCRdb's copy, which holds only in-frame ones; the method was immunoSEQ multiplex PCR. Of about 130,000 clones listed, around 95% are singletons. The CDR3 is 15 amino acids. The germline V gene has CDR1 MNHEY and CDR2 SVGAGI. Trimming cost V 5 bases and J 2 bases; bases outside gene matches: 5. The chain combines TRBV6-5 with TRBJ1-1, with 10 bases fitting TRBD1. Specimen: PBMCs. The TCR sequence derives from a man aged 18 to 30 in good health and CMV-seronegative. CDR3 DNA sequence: TGTGCCAGCAGTAGGGACAGGGGCCCCAACACTGAAGCTTTCTTT. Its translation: CASSRDRGPNTEAFF.